The 19 T cell receptor beta chains reported below all come from one sample, sequenced in a study of blood T cells in healthy people across ages. Using a J-beta primer mix together with a sample-barcoded 5' primer, a second PCR was run for about 6 to 12 cycles. From the 5' RACE reads, TCRdb called clonotypes with MiXCR, one entry per CDR3 protein. The table includes about 1.5 million distinct CDR3 sequences, about 45% detected once. Input material: blood. Receptors originate from a woman aged 18-29 years in good health.

This clonotype has only one observation. The V call is TRBV20-1, the J call TRBJ1-6, with D tentatively TRBD1 (5 bases). Deletions cut 1 base from V and 0 bases from J, with 28 bases between. The CDR3 extends over 22 amino acids. Germline V CDR1 and CDR2: DFQATT, SNEGSKA (reference sequence). As DNA, the CDR3 is TGCAGTGCTAGAGTTCGGGACTCTCCAGATCTCTACGGAACCTCCTATAATTCACCCCTCCACTTT. It is translated as CSARVRDSPDLYGTSYNSPLHF.

The chain joins TRBV20-1 to TRBJ2-7; D assignment may be TRBD1 or TRBD2 (5 bases each). Germline V CDR1 and CDR2: DFQATT, SNEGSKA (reference sequence). V gave up 0 bases and J gave up 0 bases, with 12 bases separating them. The CDR3 is made up of 15 amino acids. The CDR3, as DNA: TGCAGTGCTAGAGATGGGACCCCCTACTCCTACGAGCAGTACTTC. It codes for CSARDGTPYSYEQYF.

This clonotype came up a few times. The rearrangement links TRBV4-1 to TRBJ1-6, with D uncertain. The V gene lost 1 base and the J gene lost 12 bases, with 13 bases spanning the gap. The CDR3 runs 14 residues. Germline lookup yields CDR1 MGHRA and CDR2 YSYEKL. The CDR3 region has the DNA TGCGCCAGCAGCCAAGGCTCGTGGGAAGAACCCCTCCACTTT. It is translated as CASSQGSWEEPLHF.

In this sample, this clonotype turned up a few times. The junction and the germline gene differ at one end; a read error may be behind it. The chain carries TRBV24-1 and TRBJ2-1; D call uncertain. The CDR3 runs to 14 residues. Germline CDR1 is KGHDR and CDR2 is SFDVKD. CDR3 in amino acids: CAAMDGSSYNEQFF. In DNA form, the CDR3 reads TGCGCCGCGATGGACGGAAGCTCCTACAATGAGCAGTTCTTC.

The chain carries TRBV7-2 and TRBJ1-5; D is possibly TRBD1 (5 bases). The CDR3 totals 16 residues. Germline CDR1 is SGHTA and CDR2 is FQGNSA. V was cut by 2 bases and J by 2 bases, with 13 bases left in between. This CDR3 is CASSLRAGTRNQPQHF. CDR3 bases: TGTGCCAGCAGCTTAAGGGCAGGGACGCGCAATCAGCCCCAGCATTTT.

The chain links TRBV6-2 or TRBV6-3 to TRBJ2-3; D may match TRBD1 or TRBD2 (5 bases each). CDR3 size: 16 residues. Germline V gene sequence: CDR1 MNHEY, CDR2 SVGEGT. The germline V and J ends were trimmed by 5 bases and 0 bases, with 15 bases remaining between them. The CDR3 here is CASSTWSGPSTDTQYF. CDR3 nucleotide sequence: TGTGCCAGCAGTACGTGGTCGGGGCCGAGCACAGATACGCAGTATTTT.

This clonotype has just a few counts. The V and J genes are TRBV24-1 and TRBJ2-3; no clear D. V was shortened by 0 bases and J by 6 bases, with 6 bases between the two germline ends. The CDR3 consists of 13 residues. Per the germline V gene, CDR1 is KGHDR and CDR2 is SFDVKD. The CDR3 protein is CATSDLQADTQYF. The CDR3 coding sequence is TGTGCCACCAGTGATTTGCAGGCGGATACGCAGTATTTT.

The V and J genes are TRBV12-3 or TRBV12-4 and TRBJ1-2, with 7 bases aligning to TRBD1. V was clipped by 7 bases and J by 4 bases; unmatched bases: 9. The CDR3 covers 14 residues. The CDR3 loop is CASTIKGAGYGYTF. CDR3 nucleotides: TGTGCCAGCACCATTAAGGGGGCGGGCTATGGCTACACCTTC.

The rearrangement joins TRBV6-5 to TRBJ2-3, with TRBD2 identical over 8 bases. This CDR3 has 17 amino acids. Germline V gene data show CDR1 as MNHEY and CDR2 as SVGAGI. The trim removed 2 bases at V and 6 bases at J, leaving 13 bases unmatched. The CDR3 DNA is TGTGCCAGCAGTTACCAAACTAGCGGCCCCTGGGTTGATACGCAGTATTTT. Its translation: CASSYQTSGPWVDTQYF.

This chain links TRBV13 with TRBJ2-7, with TRBD2 matching over 10 bases. This CDR3 is 16 amino acids long. The germline CDR1 and CDR2 sequences are PRHDT and FYEKMQ (reference sequence). V lost 2 bases and J lost 1; bases outside the gene matches: 5. CDR3 sequence: CASSLLSSGGSYEQYF. The CDR3 DNA sequence: TGTGCCAGCAGCTTACTTTCTAGCGGGGGATCCTACGAGCAGTACTTC.

V gene TRBV20-1 combines with J gene TRBJ1-6; D is ambiguous. Germline V gene data show CDR1 as DFQATT and CDR2 as SNEGSKA (reference sequence). The CDR3 is 13 amino acids. V gave up 1 base and J gave up 7 bases, with 8 bases separating them. CDR3 amino acids: CSARVAANSPLHF. The CDR3 region has the DNA TGCAGTGCTAGAGTGGCTGCCAATTCACCCCTCCACTTT.

V gene TRBV7-9 combines with J gene TRBJ2-1; a weak D match, TRBD1 (6 bases). Near its end, the DNA agrees better with TRBJ2-7, so the J call may be wrong. CDR1 SEHNR and CDR2 FQNEAQ come from the germline V gene (reference sequence). The CDR3 is 15 amino acids. The CDR3 protein is CASSSRGGSYNEQYF. CDR3 coding DNA: TGTGCCAGCAGCTCCAGGGGTGGGTCCTACAATGAGCAGTACTTC.

V is TRBV29-1 and J is TRBJ1-4; 7 bases fit TRBD1. The CDR3 is made up of 15 amino acids. Trimming took 0 bases from V and 7 from J; bases not matched to a gene: 8. The germline V gene encodes CDR1 SQVTM and CDR2 ANQGSEA. The CDR3 loop is CSVEEWDRGGEKLFF. The CDR3 DNA sequence: TGCAGCGTTGAAGAATGGGACAGAGGTGGTGAAAAACTGTTTTTT.

In this sample, this clonotype turned up once. The chain employs TRBV18 and TRBJ2-5; D remains ambiguous. In germline, CDR1 is KGHSH, CDR2 LQKENI. V was clipped by 1 base and J by 2 bases, with 8 bases between them. CDR3 length: 14 residues. CDR3 bases: TGTGCCAGCTCACCACGAGAGAGACAAGAGACCCAGTACTTC. Its translation: CASSPRERQETQYF.

This clonotype came up a few times. CDR3 sequence (DNA): TGTGCCAGCTTCGCCGGGACACAATCCAAAAATGAGCAGTTCTTC. Amino acid sequence: CASFAGTQSKNEQFF. This sequence joins TRBV12-3 or TRBV12-4 and TRBJ2-1; D might be TRBD1 (6 bases). The CDR3 length is 15 residues. V gave up 8 bases and J gave up 7 bases, with 21 bases separating them.

V is TRBV5-1 and J is TRBJ2-3; TRBD2 matches 12 bases. The germline gives CDR1 SGHRS, CDR2 YFSETQ. The CDR3 is 16 amino acids. V lost 4 bases and J lost 10; bases outside the gene matches: 13. The CDR3 sequence: CASSDRTSGALVPQYF. The CDR3, as DNA: TGCGCCAGCAGCGACCGGACTAGCGGGGCTTTGGTTCCGCAGTATTTT.

This chain uses TRBV4-1 with TRBJ1-2; D is perhaps TRBD1 (6 bases). V was pared by 1 base and J by 3 bases, with 18 bases between. The V gene's germline CDR1 is MGHRA and CDR2 YSYEKL. The CDR3 extends over 17 amino acids. The CDR3 protein is CASSQVLSTGRDYGYTF. The CDR3 region has the DNA TGCGCCAGCAGCCAAGTCCTTTCGACAGGCAGAGACTATGGCTACACCTTC.

V is TRBV7-3 and J is TRBJ2-1, with a possible D match to TRBD2 (6 bases). Trimming took 0 bases from V and 6 from J, leaving 15 bases between them. The CDR3 has 16 residues. Germline V gives CDR1 SGHTA, CDR2 FQGTGA. The CDR3 sequence is CASSLTPGSGANEQFF. In nucleotides, the CDR3 is TGTGCCAGCAGCTTAACGCCGGGTAGCGGAGCCAATGAGCAGTTCTTC.

In this sample, this clonotype turned up a few times. The genes are TRBV29-1 and TRBJ2-3, with 8 bases lining up with TRBD1. The CDR3 spans 12 residues. The ends lost 6 bases at V and 2 bases at J; junction bases unmatched: 1. Germline assignment: CDR1 SQVTM and CDR2 ANQGSEA. CDR3 in amino acids: CSVDRDTDTQYF. The CDR3 coding sequence is TGCAGCGTGGACAGGGACACAGATACGCAGTATTTT.